This entry lists 19 T cell receptor beta chains sequenced from one sample in a study of T cells in narcolepsy. TCRdb's table, derived via immunoSEQ multiplex PCR, lists solely in-frame clones and lacks some. The sample shows 20,000 to 25,000 clones, roughly 85% of them seen only once. Material for sequencing was memory (CD45RA-) CD4+ T cells from blood. Source of these receptors: a human donor in good health.

The chain carries TRBV11-3 and TRBJ2-3; D tentatively reads TRBD1 or TRBD2 (6 bases each). Trimming shortened V by 5 bases and J by 3 bases, and 15 bases separated the two germline ends. In germline, CDR1 is SGHNT, CDR2 YENEEA. The CDR3 runs to 15 residues. The CDR3 here is CASSSGGGQTDTQYF. The CDR3 DNA reads as TGTGCCAGCAGCAGTGGGGGAGGACAGACAGATACGCAGTATTTT.

This clone was recorded a few times. The chain combines TRBV19 with TRBJ2-5; D is undetermined. V was pared by 4 bases and J by 2 bases, with 8 bases between. Germline V CDR1 and CDR2: LNHDA, SQIVND (reference sequence). CDR3 length: 13 amino acids. CDR3 region: CASSRGPQETQYF. CDR3 DNA sequence: TGTGCCAGTAGTAGAGGCCCTCAAGAGACCCAGTACTTC.

The chain is built from TRBV2 and TRBJ1-5; tentatively, D is TRBD1 (5 bases). Per the germline V gene, CDR1 is SNHLY and CDR2 is FYNNEI. The CDR3 consists of 14 residues. Trimming pared 5 bases from V and 0 bases from J, leaving 8 bases between. The CDR3, as DNA: TGTGCCAGCAGTCCCCAGGGTAGCAATCAGCCCCAGCATTTT. It translates to CASSPQGSNQPQHF.

This sequence joins TRBV6-6 and TRBJ1-1; TRBD1 agrees at 10 bases. CDR1 is MNHNY and CDR2 is SVGAGI in the germline V gene (reference sequence). This CDR3 has 14 residues. V lost 6 bases and J lost 4; bases outside the gene matches: 5. The CDR3 protein is CASRATGGGTEAFF. DNA for the CDR3: TGTGCCAGCAGAGCGACAGGGGGCGGCACTGAAGCTTTCTTT.

The V call is TRBV30, the J call TRBJ1-4; D not certain. Between the trimmed V and J ends, which lost 5 bases and 5 bases, there was a span of 15 bases. This CDR3 region has 14 residues. Germline-derived CDR1 and CDR2 are GTSNPN and SVGIG (reference sequence). CDR3 protein: CAWAVLGANEKLFF. The DNA for the CDR3 is TGTGCCTGGGCCGTACTGGGAGCCAATGAAAAACTGTTTTTT.

V gene TRBV19 combines with J gene TRBJ2-2; 14 positions match TRBD2. This CDR3 is built from 21 residues. V was clipped by 3 bases and J by 0 bases; unmatched bases: 12. The germline V gene encodes CDR1 LNHDA and CDR2 SQIVND (reference sequence). The CDR3 sequence is CASSIGLGTSGGPSNTGELFF. The CDR3 coding sequence is TGTGCCAGTAGTATCGGGCTAGGGACTAGCGGGGGTCCATCGAACACCGGGGAGCTGTTTTTT.

The chain joins TRBV27 to TRBJ2-1; 7 nucleotides match TRBD2. The CDR3 consists of 15 residues. The germline CDR1 and CDR2 sequences are MNHEY and SMNVEV (reference sequence). V was clipped by 7 bases and J by 4 bases; unmatched bases: 10. The CDR3 is CASTPWGRGYNEQFF. The CDR3 DNA sequence: TGTGCCAGCACACCTTGGGGGAGGGGTTACAATGAGCAGTTCTTC.

The chain links TRBV11-2 to TRBJ1-1; unclear D gene. Per the germline V gene, CDR1 is SGHAT and CDR2 is FQNNGV. V shed 1 base and J shed 1 base, with 7 bases lying between them. The CDR3 covers 14 residues. Written as DNA, the CDR3 is TGTGCCAGCAGCTTAGGGGCGGGGAACACTGAAGCTTTCTTT. Its translation is CASSLGAGNTEAFF.

The table lists this clone with a few counts. Sequence at one end of the junction differs from germline and may be a read error. V and J are TRBV6-6 and TRBJ1-5; D unresolved. Germline V gene data show CDR1 as MNHNY and CDR2 as SVGAGI (reference sequence). The CDR3 length is 15 residues. In DNA form, the CDR3 reads TGTGCCATCAGTGTCGGAGAATACAGCAATCAGCCCCAGCATTTT. Encoded protein: CAISVGEYSNQPQHF.

The V and J genes are TRBV2 and TRBJ1-1; D ambiguous. The V end was cut by 4 bases, the J end by 1 base, with 10 bases between. The CDR3 consists of 14 residues. Per germline, CDR1 SNHLY and CDR2 FYNNEI. CDR3 coding DNA: TGTGCCAGCAGTGTTGTGGACCAGAACACTGAAGCTTTCTTT. It translates to CASSVVDQNTEAFF.

V usage is TRBV7-2 and J usage is TRBJ1-4; possible D gene TRBD1, 6 bases. V lost 4 bases to trimming and J lost 3 bases, with 9 bases between them. CDR1 and CDR2 (germline): SGHTA, FQGNSA. The length of the CDR3 is 14 residues. CDR3 sequence (DNA): TGTGCCAGCAGCTCGGACAGAGCTAATGAAAAACTGTTTTTT. Translated, it gives CASSSDRANEKLFF.

The J gene is TRBJ2-5, the V gene TRBV6-1; D may correspond to TRBD1 or TRBD2 (6 bases each). V lost 4 bases to trimming and J lost 4 bases, with 10 bases between them. The germline gives CDR1 MNHNS, CDR2 SASEGT. CDR3 size: 13 residues. The CDR3 is CASSAGAGETQYF. The CDR3 coding sequence is TGTGCCAGCAGTGCGGGGGCGGGAGAGACCCAGTACTTC.

This chain connects TRBV28 to TRBJ1-2; D ambiguous. The CDR3 loop spans 13 amino acids. CDR1 and CDR2 from the germline V gene are MDHEN and SYDVKM. V lost 5 bases and J lost 2, with 9 bases in between. The CDR3 protein is CASSNGGNYGYTF. DNA of the CDR3: TGTGCCAGCAGTAATGGAGGGAACTATGGCTACACCTTC.

The sample holds a few counts of this clone. The chain links TRBV6-5 to TRBJ2-7; 12 bases agree with TRBD1. The V and J ends lost 0 bases and 4 bases, in that order; junction bases with no gene match: 1. Germline values: CDR1 MNHEY, CDR2 SVGAGI. The CDR3 length is 15 residues. This CDR3 is CASSYSGQGAYEQYF. In DNA form, the CDR3 reads TGTGCCAGCAGTTACTCGGGACAGGGGGCTTACGAGCAGTACTTC.

V and J are TRBV28 and TRBJ1-1; D gene ambiguous. V was shortened by 5 bases and J by 6 bases, with 19 bases between the two germline ends. This CDR3 has 15 amino acids. Looked up from germline, CDR1 is MDHEN and CDR2 is SYDVKM. This CDR3 reads CASSPAGPLVPEAFF. The CDR3 DNA is TGTGCCAGCAGTCCCGCCGGGCCTTTGGTACCTGAAGCTTTCTTT.

The gene calls are TRBV18 and TRBJ2-7, with 7 bases aligning to TRBD1. V was pared by 3 bases and J by 3 bases, with 5 bases of the junction left unmatched. Germline CDR1 reads KGHSH; CDR2 reads LQKENI. This CDR3 region has 14 residues. CDR3 bases: TGTGCCAGCTCACCGCGGACAGGACACTACGAGCAGTACTTC. It yields the protein CASSPRTGHYEQYF.

The CDR3 region is CASNKQGFDGYTF. In DNA, the CDR3 is TGTGCCAGCAACAAACAGGGCTTCGATGGCTACACCTTC. The chain links TRBV6-5 to TRBJ1-2; the D gene is possibly TRBD1 (6 bases). The CDR3 has 13 residues. CDR1 and CDR2 (germline): MNHEY, SVGAGI. Trimming pared 7 bases from V and 6 bases from J, leaving 15 bases between.

This chain joins TRBV6-5 and TRBJ2-2; TRBD1 aligns across 8 bases. Per the germline V gene, CDR1 is MNHEY and CDR2 is SVGAGI. J lost 0 bases, V lost 7 bases, and 4 bases had no gene match. CDR3 length equals 15 residues. The CDR3 sequence: CASKPGQANTGELFF. CDR3 nucleotides: TGTGCCAGCAAGCCGGGACAGGCGAACACCGGGGAGCTGTTTTTT.

The rearrangement links TRBV4-1 to TRBJ1-5; 7 bases map to TRBD1. Germline CDR1 reads MGHRA; CDR2 reads YSYEKL. The CDR3 consists of 15 residues. V trimming: 2 bases; J trimming: 5 bases; junction bases outside the gene matches: 6. CDR3 region: CASSQSDRSDQPQHF. CDR3 DNA: TGCGCCAGCAGCCAATCGGACAGGTCCGATCAGCCCCAGCATTTT.